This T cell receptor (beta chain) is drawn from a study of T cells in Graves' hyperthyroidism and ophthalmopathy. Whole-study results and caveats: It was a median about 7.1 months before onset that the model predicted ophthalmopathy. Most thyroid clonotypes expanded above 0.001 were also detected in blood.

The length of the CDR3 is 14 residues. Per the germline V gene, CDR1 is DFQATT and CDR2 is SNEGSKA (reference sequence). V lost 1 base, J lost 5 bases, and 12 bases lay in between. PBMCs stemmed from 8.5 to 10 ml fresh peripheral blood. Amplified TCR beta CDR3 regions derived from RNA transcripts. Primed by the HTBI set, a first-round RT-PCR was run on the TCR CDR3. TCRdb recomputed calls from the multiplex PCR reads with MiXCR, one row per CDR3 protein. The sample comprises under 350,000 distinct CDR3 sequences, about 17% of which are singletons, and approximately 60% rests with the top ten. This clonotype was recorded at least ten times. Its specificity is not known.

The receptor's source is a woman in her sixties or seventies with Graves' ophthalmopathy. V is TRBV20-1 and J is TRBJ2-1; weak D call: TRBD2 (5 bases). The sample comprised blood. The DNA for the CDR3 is TGCAGTGCTAGAGCGGGAAGCGCGGACAATGAGCAGTTCTTC. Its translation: CSARAGSADNEQFF.